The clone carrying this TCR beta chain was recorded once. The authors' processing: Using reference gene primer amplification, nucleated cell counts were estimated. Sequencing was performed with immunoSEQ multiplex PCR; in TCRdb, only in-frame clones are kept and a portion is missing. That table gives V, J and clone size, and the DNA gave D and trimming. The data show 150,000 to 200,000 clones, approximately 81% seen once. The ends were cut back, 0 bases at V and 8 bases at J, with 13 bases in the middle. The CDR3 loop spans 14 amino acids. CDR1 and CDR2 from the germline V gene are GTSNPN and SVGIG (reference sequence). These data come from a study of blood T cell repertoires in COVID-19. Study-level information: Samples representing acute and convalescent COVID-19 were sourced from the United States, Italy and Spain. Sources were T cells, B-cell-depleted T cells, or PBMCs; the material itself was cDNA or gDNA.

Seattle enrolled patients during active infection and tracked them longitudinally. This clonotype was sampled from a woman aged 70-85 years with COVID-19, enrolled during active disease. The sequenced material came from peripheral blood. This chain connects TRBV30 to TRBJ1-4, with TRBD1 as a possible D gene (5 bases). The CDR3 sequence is CAWSVGFSGEKLFF. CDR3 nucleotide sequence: TGTGCCTGGAGTGTTGGGTTTTCAGGGGAAAAACTGTTTTTT.